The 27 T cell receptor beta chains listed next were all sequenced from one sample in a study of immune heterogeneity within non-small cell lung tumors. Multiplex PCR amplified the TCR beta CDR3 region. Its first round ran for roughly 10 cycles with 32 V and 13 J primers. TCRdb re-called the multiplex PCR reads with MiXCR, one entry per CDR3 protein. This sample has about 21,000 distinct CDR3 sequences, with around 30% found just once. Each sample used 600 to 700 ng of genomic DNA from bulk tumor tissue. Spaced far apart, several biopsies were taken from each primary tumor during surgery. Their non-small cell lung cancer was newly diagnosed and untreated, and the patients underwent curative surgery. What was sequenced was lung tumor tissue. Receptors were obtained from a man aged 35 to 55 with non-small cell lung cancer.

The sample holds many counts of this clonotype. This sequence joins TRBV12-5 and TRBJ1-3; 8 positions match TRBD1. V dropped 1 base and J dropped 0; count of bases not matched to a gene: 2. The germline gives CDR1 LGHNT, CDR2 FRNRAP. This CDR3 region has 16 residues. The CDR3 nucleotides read TGTGCTAGTGGTTTGGACAGGGGGAGCTCTGGAAACACCATATATTTT. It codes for CASGLDRGSSGNTIYF.

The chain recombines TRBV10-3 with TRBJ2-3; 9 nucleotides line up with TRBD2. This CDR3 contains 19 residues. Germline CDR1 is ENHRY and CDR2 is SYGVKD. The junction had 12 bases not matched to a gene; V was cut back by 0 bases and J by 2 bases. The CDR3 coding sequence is TGTGCCATCAGTGAGTCGACCCGGAGTAGCGGGAGCCCCACAGATACGCAGTATTTT. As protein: CAISESTRSSGSPTDTQYF.

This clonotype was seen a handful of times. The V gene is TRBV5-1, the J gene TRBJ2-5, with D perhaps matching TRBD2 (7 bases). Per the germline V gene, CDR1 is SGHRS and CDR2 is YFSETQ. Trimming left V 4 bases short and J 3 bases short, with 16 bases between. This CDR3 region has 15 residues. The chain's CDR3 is CASSPNPGGKETQYF. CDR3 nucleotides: TGCGCCAGCAGCCCGAATCCGGGGGGCAAAGAGACCCAGTACTTC.

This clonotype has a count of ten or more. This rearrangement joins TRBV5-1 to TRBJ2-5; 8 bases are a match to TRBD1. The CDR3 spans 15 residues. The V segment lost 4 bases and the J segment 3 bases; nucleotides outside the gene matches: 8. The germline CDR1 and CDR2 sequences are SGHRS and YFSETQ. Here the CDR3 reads CASSLSWTGKETQYF. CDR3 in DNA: TGCGCCAGCAGCCTCTCCTGGACAGGGAAAGAGACCCAGTACTTC.

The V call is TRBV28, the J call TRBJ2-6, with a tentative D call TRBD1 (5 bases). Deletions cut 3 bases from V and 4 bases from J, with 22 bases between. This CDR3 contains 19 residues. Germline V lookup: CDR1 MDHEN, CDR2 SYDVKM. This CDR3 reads CASSFGWGGSRAGANVLTF. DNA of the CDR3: TGTGCCAGCAGTTTTGGTTGGGGCGGCAGCCGGGCGGGGGCCAACGTCCTGACTTTC. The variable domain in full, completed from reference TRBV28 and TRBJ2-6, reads DVKVTQSSRYLVKRTGEKVFLECVQDMDHENMFWYRQDPGLGLRLIYFSYDVKMKEKGDIPEGYSVSREKKERFSLILESASTNQTSMYLCASSFGWGGSRAGANVLTFGAGSRLTVL.

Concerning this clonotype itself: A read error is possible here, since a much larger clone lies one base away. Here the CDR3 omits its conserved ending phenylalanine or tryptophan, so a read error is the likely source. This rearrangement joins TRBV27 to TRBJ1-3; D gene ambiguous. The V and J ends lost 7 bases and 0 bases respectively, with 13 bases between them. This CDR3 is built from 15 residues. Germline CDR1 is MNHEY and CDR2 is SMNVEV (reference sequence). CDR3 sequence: CASKADRFSGNTIYS. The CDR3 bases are TGTGCCAGCAAAGCAGACCGGTTCTCTGGAAACACCATATATTCT.

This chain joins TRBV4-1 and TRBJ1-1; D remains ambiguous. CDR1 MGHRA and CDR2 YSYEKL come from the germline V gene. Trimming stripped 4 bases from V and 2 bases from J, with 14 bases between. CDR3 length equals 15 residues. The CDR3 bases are TGCGCCAGCAGCCGCGGAGAGGCCGAAAACACTGAAGCTTTCTTT. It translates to CASSRGEAENTEAFF.

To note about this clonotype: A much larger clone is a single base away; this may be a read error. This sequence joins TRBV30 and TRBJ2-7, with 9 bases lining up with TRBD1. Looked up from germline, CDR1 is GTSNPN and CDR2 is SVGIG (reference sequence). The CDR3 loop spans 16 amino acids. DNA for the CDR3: TGTGCCTGGAACCCCTCCCTGGACAGGGGCGTATACGAGCACTACTTC. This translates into CAWNPSLDRGVYEHYF. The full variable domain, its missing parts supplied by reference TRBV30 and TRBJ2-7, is SQTIHQWPATLVQPVGSPLSLECTVEGTSNPNLYWYRQAAGRGLQLLFYSVGIGQISSEVPQNLSASRPQDRQFILSSKKLLLSDSGFYLCAWNPSLDRGVYEHYFGPGTRLTVT.

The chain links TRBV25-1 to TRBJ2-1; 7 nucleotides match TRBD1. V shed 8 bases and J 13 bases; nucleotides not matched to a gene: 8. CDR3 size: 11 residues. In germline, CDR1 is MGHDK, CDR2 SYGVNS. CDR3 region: CASLLDRVQFF. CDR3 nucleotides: TGTGCCAGCCTCCTCGACAGGGTCCAGTTCTTC. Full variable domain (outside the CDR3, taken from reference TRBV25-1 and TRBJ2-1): EADIYQTPRYLVIGTGKKITLECSQTMGHDKMYWYQQDPGMELHLIHYSYGVNSTEKGDLSSESTVSRIRTEHFPLTLESARPSHTSQYLCASLLDRVQFFGPGTRLTVL.

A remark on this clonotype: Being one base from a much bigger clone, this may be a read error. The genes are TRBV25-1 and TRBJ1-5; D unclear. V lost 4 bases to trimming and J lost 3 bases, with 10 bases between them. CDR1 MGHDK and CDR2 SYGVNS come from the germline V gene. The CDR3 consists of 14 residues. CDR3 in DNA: TGTGCCAGCAGTGGGCAAAATATCAATCAGCCCCAGCATTTT. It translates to CASSGQNINQPQHF.

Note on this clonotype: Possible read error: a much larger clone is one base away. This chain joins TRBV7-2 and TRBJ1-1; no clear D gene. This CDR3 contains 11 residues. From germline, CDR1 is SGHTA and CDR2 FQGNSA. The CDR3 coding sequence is TGTGCCATCAGCTTAGTGGGTGGAGCTTTCTTT. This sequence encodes CAISLVGGAFF.

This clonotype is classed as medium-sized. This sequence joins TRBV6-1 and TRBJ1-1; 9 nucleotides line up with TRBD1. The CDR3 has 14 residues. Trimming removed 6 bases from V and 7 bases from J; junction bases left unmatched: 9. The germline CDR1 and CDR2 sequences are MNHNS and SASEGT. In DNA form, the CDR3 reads TGTGCCAGCAGGCAAAAGACAGGGGGGGATGAAGCTTTCTTT. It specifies CASRQKTGGDEAFF.

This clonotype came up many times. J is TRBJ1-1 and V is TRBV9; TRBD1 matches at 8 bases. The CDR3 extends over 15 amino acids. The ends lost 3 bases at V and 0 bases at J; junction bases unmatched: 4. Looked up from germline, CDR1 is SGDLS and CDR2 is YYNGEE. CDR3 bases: TGTGCCAGCAGCGAATGGACAGGGATGAACACTGAAGCTTTCTTT. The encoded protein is CASSEWTGMNTEAFF.

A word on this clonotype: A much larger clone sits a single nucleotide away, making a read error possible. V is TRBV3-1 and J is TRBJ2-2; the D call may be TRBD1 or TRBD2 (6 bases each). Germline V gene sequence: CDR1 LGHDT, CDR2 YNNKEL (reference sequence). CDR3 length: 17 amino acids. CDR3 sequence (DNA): TGTGCCAGCACCTCGTCGTTTGGGGGGCACGGCACCTGGGAGCTGTTTTTT. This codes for CASTSSFGGHGTWELFF. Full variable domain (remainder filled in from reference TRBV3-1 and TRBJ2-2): DTAVSQTPKYLVTQMGNDKSIKCEQNLGHDTMYWYKQDSKKFLKIMFSYNNKELIINETVPNRFSPKSPDKAHLNLHINSLELGDSAVYFCASTSSFGGHGTWELFFGEGSRLTVL.

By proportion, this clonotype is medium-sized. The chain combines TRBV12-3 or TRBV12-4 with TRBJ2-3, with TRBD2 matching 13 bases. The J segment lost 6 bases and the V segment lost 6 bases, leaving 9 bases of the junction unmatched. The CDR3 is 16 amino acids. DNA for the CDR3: TGTGCCAGCAGCGAAACTAGCGGGAGGGGTTCGGATACGCAGTATTTT. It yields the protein CASSETSGRGSDTQYF.

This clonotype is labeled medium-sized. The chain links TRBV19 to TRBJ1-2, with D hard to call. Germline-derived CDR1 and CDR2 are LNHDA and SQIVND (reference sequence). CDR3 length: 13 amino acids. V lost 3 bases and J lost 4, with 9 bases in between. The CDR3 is CASSIVRAYGYTF. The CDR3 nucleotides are TGTGCCAGTAGTATTGTGAGGGCCTATGGCTACACCTTC. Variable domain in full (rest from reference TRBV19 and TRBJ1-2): DGGITQSPKYLFRKEGQNVTLSCEQNLNHDAMYWYRQDPGQGLRLIYYSQIVNDFQKGDIAEGYSVSREKKESFPLTVTSAQKNPTAFYLCASSIVRAYGYTFGSGTRLTVV.

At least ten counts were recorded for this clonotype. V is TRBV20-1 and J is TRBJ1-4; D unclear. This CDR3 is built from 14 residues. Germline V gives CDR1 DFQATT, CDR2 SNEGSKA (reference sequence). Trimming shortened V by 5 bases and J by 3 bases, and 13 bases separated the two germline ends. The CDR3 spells CSAPDLAANEKLFF. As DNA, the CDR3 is TGCAGTGCTCCGGACCTCGCGGCTAATGAAAAACTGTTTTTT.

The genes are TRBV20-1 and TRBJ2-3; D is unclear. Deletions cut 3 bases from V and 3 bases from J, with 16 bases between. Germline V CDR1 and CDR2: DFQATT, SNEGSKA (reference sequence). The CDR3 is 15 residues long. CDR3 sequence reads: CSASVIRKSTDTQYF. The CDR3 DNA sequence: TGCAGTGCTAGCGTAATTAGAAAATCTACAGATACGCAGTATTTT.

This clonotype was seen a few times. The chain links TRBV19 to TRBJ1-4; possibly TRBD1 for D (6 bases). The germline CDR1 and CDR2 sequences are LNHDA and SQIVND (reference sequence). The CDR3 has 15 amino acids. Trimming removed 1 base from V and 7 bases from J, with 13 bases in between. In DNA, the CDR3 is TGTGCCAGTAGTATAGGGCAGGGGTTGAGTGAAAAACTGTTTTTT. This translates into CASSIGQGLSEKLFF.

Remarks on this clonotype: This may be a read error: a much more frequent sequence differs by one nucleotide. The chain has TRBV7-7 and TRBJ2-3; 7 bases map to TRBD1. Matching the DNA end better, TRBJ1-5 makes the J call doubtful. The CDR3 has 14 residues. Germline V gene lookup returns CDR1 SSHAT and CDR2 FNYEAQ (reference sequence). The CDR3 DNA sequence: TGTGCTAGCAGCTTACGAGGGGGCACAGATACGCAGCATTTT. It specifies CASSLRGGTDTQHF.

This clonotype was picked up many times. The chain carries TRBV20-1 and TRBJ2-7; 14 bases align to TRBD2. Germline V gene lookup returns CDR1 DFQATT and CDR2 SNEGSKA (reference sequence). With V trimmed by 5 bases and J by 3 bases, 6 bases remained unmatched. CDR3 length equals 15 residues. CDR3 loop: CSALPGTSGSYEQYF. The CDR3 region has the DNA TGCAGTGCTTTGCCCGGGACTAGCGGGAGCTACGAGCAGTACTTC.

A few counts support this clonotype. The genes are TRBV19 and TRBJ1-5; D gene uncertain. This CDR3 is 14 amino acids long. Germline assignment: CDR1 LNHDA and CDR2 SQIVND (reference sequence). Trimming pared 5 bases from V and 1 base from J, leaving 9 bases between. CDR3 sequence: CASSFRESNQPQHF. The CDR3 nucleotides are TGTGCCAGTAGTTTTAGGGAAAGCAATCAGCCCCAGCATTTT.

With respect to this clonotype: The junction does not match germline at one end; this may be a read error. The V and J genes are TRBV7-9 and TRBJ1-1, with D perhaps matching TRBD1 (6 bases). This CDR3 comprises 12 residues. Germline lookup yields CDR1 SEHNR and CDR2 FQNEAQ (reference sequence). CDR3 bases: TGTGCCAGCAGCTTCCAGGAGGGGGGGGGCACCTTT. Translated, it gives CASSFQEGGGTF.

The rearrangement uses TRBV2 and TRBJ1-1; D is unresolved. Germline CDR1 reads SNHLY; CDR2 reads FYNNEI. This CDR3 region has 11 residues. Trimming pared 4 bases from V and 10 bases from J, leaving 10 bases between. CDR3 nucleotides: TGTGCCAGCAGTGTCTCATTAGGAGCTTTCTTT. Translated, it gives CASSVSLGAFF.

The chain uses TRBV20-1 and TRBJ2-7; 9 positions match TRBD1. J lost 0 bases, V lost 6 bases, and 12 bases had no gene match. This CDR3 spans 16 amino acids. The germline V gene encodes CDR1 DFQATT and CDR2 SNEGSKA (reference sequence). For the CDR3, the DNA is TGCAGTGCGGCACAGGGGGCGTGGGGGAACTCCTACGAGCAGTACTTC. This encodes CSAAQGAWGNSYEQYF.

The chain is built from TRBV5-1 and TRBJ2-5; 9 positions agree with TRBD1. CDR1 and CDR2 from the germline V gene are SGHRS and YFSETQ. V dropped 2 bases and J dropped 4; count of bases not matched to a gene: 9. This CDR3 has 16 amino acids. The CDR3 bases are TGCGCCAGCAGCTTCCAACCCACAGGGGGCTCAGAGACCCAGTACTTC. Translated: CASSFQPTGGSETQYF.

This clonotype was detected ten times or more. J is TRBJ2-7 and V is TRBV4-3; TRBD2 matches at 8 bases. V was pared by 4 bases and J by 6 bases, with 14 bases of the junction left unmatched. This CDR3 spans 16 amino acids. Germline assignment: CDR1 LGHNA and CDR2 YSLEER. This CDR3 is CASSLRAGGTYSEQYF. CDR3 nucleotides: TGCGCCAGCAGCCTTCGGGCGGGAGGAACGTACTCCGAGCAGTACTTC.